The text below deals with one T cell receptor beta chain. This clone came up once. Its cognate antigen has yet to be identified. No per-base quality is available; no much larger clone lies one base away. The record originates from a study of Tregs in tolerant kidney transplant recipients (dated by TCRdb to the late 2010s). Study-level background: TCRbeta sequencing was used in the study to identify donor-specific regulatory T cells before combined kidney and bone marrow transplantation, and the identified cells were then tracked after transplant.

For TCRbeta CDR3 sequencing, genomic DNA from the sorted cells was extracted using the QIAGEN DNeasy Blood and Tissue Kit. Through immunoSEQ, high-throughput TCRbeta CDR3 sequencing was done commercially, including PCR amplification with internal controls and bias correction. Per the original workflow: A unique productive TCRbeta sequence was defined by the CDR3 nucleotide sequence when primers matched, and otherwise by the CDR3 amino acid sequence together with the Vbeta and Jbeta genes. To correct sorting error, sequences shared between sorted populations at a frequency ratio of 2:1 or less were removed; the rest were assigned to the higher population. A sequence was defined as donor-reactive if the sequence was expanded at least 5-fold in CFSE-low cells compared with unstimulated cells and had a frequency of at least 0.01% in CFSE-low cells. Jensen-Shannon divergence calculated on the top 100 TCRbeta sequences ranked by frequency was used to measure repertoire divergence. For any sample with multiple sequencing runs, sorting error was corrected in each run separately before the runs were pooled. TCRdb re-hosts the immuneACCESS table, in-frame sequences only. Its copies lack some clones; in the studies checked, an unresolved V gene accounts for under half of them, and the cause for the rest is not known. The D gene and trimming were derived from the DNA, and the V and J assignments and clone size from that table. The sample table contains 40,000 to 50,000 clones; only one count was recorded for roughly 87% of them. 15% to 18% of the sample comes from the top ten.

The transplants used related donors along with nonmyeloablative bone marrow transplantation, and in the human trials mixed chimerism was transient. Thawed PBMCs were FACS-sorted into unstimulated Tregs (CD4+CD25+CD127-), CD4+ non-Tregs (CD4+CD25-), CD4 cells and CD8 cells. Several combined kidney and bone marrow transplant recipients from the ITN036ST trial were included as patients, and samples were available only from these trial subjects. Healthy control blood was processed by Ficoll density gradient to PBMCs and cryopreserved; patient PBMCs were collected before and after transplant. Here is what the overall study found, with its caveats: For some patients the PCR primers changed over time, which made it impossible to compare the samples from those patients at the nucleotide level. The most biologically relevant and donor-specific TCRbeta repertoire appeared to be identified by expanding Tregs with activated donor B cells. Biological reproducibility was not examined directly, but technical replication error appeared to be minimal. Donor-specific Treg expansion exceeded global Treg expansion in tolerant patients, suggesting antigen-driven rather than nonspecific expansion. Because the study included only a small number of patients, the results must be confirmed in larger populations and under other immunosuppression protocols.

The CDR3 runs 15 amino acids, cysteine and phenylalanine included. CDR3 DNA only is kept here, 45 bases in frame from base 1. In the germline V gene, CDR1 corresponds to LGHNA and CDR2 to YSLEER. The junction carries 12 bases between V and J, which are trimmed by 1 base and 2 bases respectively. Sample: CD8+ T cells from blood (PBMCs), taken 12 months after the transplant. The sequence is built from TRBV4-3 and TRBJ2-7, with the D gene call left open. The clonotype originates from a human patient who received a combined kidney and bone marrow transplant. Donor T cells from the graft may be present among the T cells after a transplant. The encoded CDR3 is CASSQGRSRAYEQYF. The bases read TGCGCCAGCAGCCAAGGGCGGAGCCGAGCCTACGAGCAGTACTTC.